This TCR beta chain was sequenced in a study of beta chain features in type 1 diabetes. Using CD45RO/CCR7/CD25/CD127/CD95/CD27, CD4+ naive, central memory, regulatory and stem cell-like memory cells were sorted. Study observations and caveats: Individuals with type 1 diabetes displayed fewer insertions and more deletions at VDJ junctions.

The CDR3 contains 14 residues. V gave up 4 bases and J gave up 1 base, with 12 bases separating them. Germline V lookup: CDR1 SGHDT, CDR2 YYEEEE. For this clone: Antigen unknown.

Reverse transcribing all isolated RNA meant expressed TCRB transcripts were sequenced. Profiled with immunoSEQ multiplex PCR; TCRdb holds only in-frame clones, not every one. The top ten clones hold roughly 0.033% of a sample with some 410,000 clones, approximately 13% of them seen once. The sequence came from a young man in good health. The sample consisted of naive CD4+ T cells from blood. The chain recombines TRBV5-6 with TRBJ2-7, with TRBD1 as a possible D gene (5 bases). Written as DNA, the CDR3 is TGTGCCAGCAGCCCGGCAGGGCTATCCTACGAGCAGTACTTC. Its protein is CASSPAGLSYEQYF.